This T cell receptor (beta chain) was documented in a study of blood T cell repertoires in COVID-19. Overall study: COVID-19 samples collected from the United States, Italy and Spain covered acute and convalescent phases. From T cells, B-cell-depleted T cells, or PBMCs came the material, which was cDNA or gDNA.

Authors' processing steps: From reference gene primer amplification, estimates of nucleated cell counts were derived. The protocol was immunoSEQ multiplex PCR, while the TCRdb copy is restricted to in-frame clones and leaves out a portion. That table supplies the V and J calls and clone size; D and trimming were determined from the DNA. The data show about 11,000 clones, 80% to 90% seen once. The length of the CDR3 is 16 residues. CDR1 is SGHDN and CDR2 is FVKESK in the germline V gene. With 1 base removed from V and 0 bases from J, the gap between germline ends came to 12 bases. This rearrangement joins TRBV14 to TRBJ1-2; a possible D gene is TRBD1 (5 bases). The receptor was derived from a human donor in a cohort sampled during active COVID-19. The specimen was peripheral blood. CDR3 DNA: TGTGCCAGCAGCCAAGGAGGACAATTAGCTAACTATGGCTACACCTTC. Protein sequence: CASSQGGQLANYGYTF.